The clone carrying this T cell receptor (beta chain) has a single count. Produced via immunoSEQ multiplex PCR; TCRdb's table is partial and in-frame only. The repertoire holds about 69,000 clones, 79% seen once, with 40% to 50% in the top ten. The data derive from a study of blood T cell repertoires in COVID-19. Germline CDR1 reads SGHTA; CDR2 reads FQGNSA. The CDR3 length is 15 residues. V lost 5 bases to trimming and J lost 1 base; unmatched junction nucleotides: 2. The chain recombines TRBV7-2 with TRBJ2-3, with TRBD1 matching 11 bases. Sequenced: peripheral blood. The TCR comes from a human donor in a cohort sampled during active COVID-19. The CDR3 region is CASSPDRGRTDTQYF. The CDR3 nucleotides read TGTGCCAGCAGCCCGGACAGGGGGCGCACAGATACGCAGTATTTT.